The 9 T cell receptor beta chains given below trace back to one sample, sequenced in a study of human thymus T cells. Thymus pieces cut out during corrective heart surgery were the tissue that was used. Libraries were prepared by immunoSEQ multiplex PCR; TCRdb keeps only in-frame clonotypes and omits some of them. Here the sample spans some 120,000 clones, about 93% being singletons. Material: thymus tissue. The receptors come from a boy younger than two with a congenital heart defect but otherwise immunologically healthy.

This chain connects TRBV27 to TRBJ2-3, with 15 bases lining up with TRBD2. Germline trimming cut 7 bases from V and 8 bases from J; bases unmatched to any gene: 10. In germline, CDR1 is MNHEY, CDR2 SMNVEV (reference sequence). The CDR3 runs to 16 residues. The CDR3: CASTGLAGGPLGTQYF. CDR3 nucleotide sequence: TGTGCCAGCACCGGACTAGCGGGGGGGCCGCTGGGTACGCAGTATTTT.

V is TRBV6-1 and J is TRBJ1-5; D may be TRBD1 (5 bases). CDR1 is MNHNS, CDR2 SASEGT, per germline. The ends were cut back, 5 bases at V and 0 bases at J, with 11 bases in the middle. The CDR3 runs to 15 residues. The DNA for the CDR3 is TGTGCCAGCAGTCGGGACCCTTATAGCAATCAGCCCCAGCATTTT. Its protein is CASSRDPYSNQPQHF.

The chain carries TRBV19 and TRBJ2-3; 8 bases map to TRBD2. The CDR3 sequence is 16 residues long. Per the germline V gene, CDR1 is LNHDA and CDR2 is SQIVND (reference sequence). The trim removed 3 bases at V and 2 bases at J, leaving 7 bases unmatched. The CDR3 sequence is CASSILGRGATDTQYF. The CDR3 bases are TGTGCCAGTAGTATTCTGGGGCGGGGGGCCACAGATACGCAGTATTTT. The whole variable domain, remainder taken from reference TRBV19 and TRBJ2-3, is DGGITQSPKYLFRKEGQNVTLSCEQNLNHDAMYWYRQDPGQGLRLIYYSQIVNDFQKGDIAEGYSVSREKKESFPLTVTSAQKNPTAFYLCASSILGRGATDTQYFGPGTRLTVL.

The chain links TRBV11-1 to TRBJ2-7; D is perhaps TRBD1 (5 bases). Germline values: CDR1 SGHAT, CDR2 FQDESV (reference sequence). With 2 bases removed from V and 1 base from J, the gap between germline ends came to 15 bases. The CDR3 extends over 16 amino acids. CDR3 DNA sequence: TGTGCCAGCAGCTTAAGGGCGCAGGGCCATTCCTACGAGCAGTACTTC. Its translation: CASSLRAQGHSYEQYF.

The rearrangement joins TRBV5-1 to TRBJ2-7; D is possibly TRBD1 (5 bases). The V and J ends lost 1 base and 5 bases respectively, with 16 bases between them. Germline V CDR1 and CDR2: SGHRS, YFSETQ. The CDR3 contains 15 residues. CDR3 loop: CASSLKSQGVNEQYF. DNA for the CDR3: TGCGCCAGCAGCTTGAAATCCCAGGGTGTGAACGAGCAGTACTTC. Full variable domain (outside the CDR3, taken from reference TRBV5-1 and TRBJ2-7): KAGVTQTPRYLIKTRGQQVTLSCSPISGHRSVSWYQQTPGQGLQFLFEYFSETQRNKGNFPGRFSGRQFSNSRSEMNVSTLELGDSALYLCASSLKSQGVNEQYFGPGTRLTVT.

The chain links TRBV14 to TRBJ2-3; D is possibly TRBD1 (6 bases). From germline, CDR1 is SGHDN and CDR2 FVKESK. Trimming removed 4 bases from V and 1 base from J, with 21 bases in between. The CDR3 has 18 residues. The CDR3 loop reads CASSRTRQGHHGTDTQYF. CDR3 bases: TGTGCCAGCAGCCGCACGCGTCAGGGACATCACGGCACAGATACGCAGTATTTT.

The chain carries TRBV10-3 and TRBJ1-1, with no clear D. Trimming shortened V by 0 bases and J by 8 bases, and 10 bases separated the two germline ends. The CDR3 consists of 13 residues. CDR1 ENHRY and CDR2 SYGVKD come from the germline V gene. The CDR3 sequence is CAISESIPGEAFF. The CDR3, as DNA: TGTGCCATCAGTGAGTCAATCCCCGGGGAAGCTTTCTTT.

This clone was recorded only once. The rearrangement uses TRBV6-5 and TRBJ2-5; D is uncertain. The CDR3 consists of 15 residues. Trimming removed 2 bases from V and 2 bases from J, with 12 bases in between. Germline lookup yields CDR1 MNHEY and CDR2 SVGAGI. Here the CDR3 DNA reads TGTGCCAGCAGTTACCGGTCCAGGCCGCAAGAGACCCAGTACTTC. This sequence encodes CASSYRSRPQETQYF.

The chain joins TRBV29-1 to TRBJ2-5; TRBD2 might be the D (6 bases). Germline V gene lookup returns CDR1 SQVTM and CDR2 ANQGSEA. V lost 8 bases and J 5 bases, leaving 9 bases between the germline ends. CDR3 size: 10 residues. In nucleotides, the CDR3 is TGCAGCCATGGAGGGGAGACCCAGTACTTC. Residues: CSHGGETQYF.